The rows below give T cell receptor beta chains drawn from one sample of a study of blood T cell repertoires in COVID-19. Repertoires were generated with immunoSEQ multiplex PCR, while TCRdb's copy carries only in-frame clones and drops some. The table records approximately 670,000 clones, about 87% of them present only once. Source material: peripheral blood. The receptor source for this set is a woman younger than 30 with acute or convalescent COVID-19. CDR3s include the opening cysteine and the closing phenylalanine or tryptophan. The order of the fields is D gene, J gene, CDR3 length, clone size, V gene, CDR3 DNA, CDR3 protein. A D gene is named only where the DNA matches it firmly. Only part of the rows carry a size: once, few, many, or a class if the clone is expanded.

D: NA; J: TRBJ1-4; length: 14; size: NA; V: TRBV14; DNA: TGTGCCAGCAGCCACAGGCCAACTAATGAAAAACTGTTTTTT; CDR3: CASSHRPTNEKLFF
D: NA; J: TRBJ2-3; length: 14; size: NA; V: TRBV18; DNA: TGTGCCAGCTCACTCGTCGGTGGAGCAGATACGCAGTATTTT; CDR3: CASSLVGGADTQYF
D: NA; J: TRBJ1-2; length: 15; size: NA; V: TRBV14; DNA: TGTGCCAGCAGCCCCTCCGGGGGGCCAGCGTATGGCTACACCTTC; CDR3: CASSPSGGPAYGYTF
D: TRBD1; J: TRBJ1-3; length: 13; size: once; V: TRBV18; DNA: TGTGCCAGCTCACCCGGACAGGTTGGCACCATATATTTT; CDR3: CASSPGQVGTIYF
D: NA; J: TRBJ1-5; length: 13; size: NA; V: TRBV18; DNA: TGTGCCAGCTCAAAGTCGGGGATCGAGCCCCAGCATTTT; CDR3: CASSKSGIEPQHF
D: TRBD1; J: TRBJ1-1; length: 13; size: NA; V: TRBV7-9; DNA: TGTGCCAGCAGCTTGGACAGGGTTTGGGTAGCTTTCTTT; CDR3: CASSLDRVWVAFF
D: NA; J: TRBJ1-2; length: 15; size: NA; V: TRBV19; DNA: TGTGCCAGTAGTATCCCCCCAGGCTCAAACTATGGCTACACCTTC; CDR3: CASSIPPGSNYGYTF
D: NA; J: TRBJ2-4; length: 17; size: NA; V: TRBV7-2; DNA: TGTGCCAGCAGCTTAGGCTCTTTCAGGGGGGAAAAAAACATTCAGTACTTC; CDR3: CASSLGSFRGEKNIQYF
D: NA; J: TRBJ1-5; length: 16; size: NA; V: TRBV4-3; DNA: TGCGCCAGCAGCCAAGATCTGGGGCCTGGCTATCAGCCCCAGCATTTT; CDR3: CASSQDLGPGYQPQHF
D: NA; J: TRBJ1-1; length: 12; size: NA; V: TRBV5-8; DNA: TGTGCCAGCAGCGCGCCAGAGACAGAAGCTTTCTTT; CDR3: CASSAPETEAFF
D: TRBD1; J: TRBJ1-2; length: 13; size: NA; V: TRBV24-1; DNA: TGTGCCACCAGTGAATACCAGGGGGTTGGCTACACCTTC; CDR3: CATSEYQGVGYTF
D: TRBD1; J: TRBJ2-7; length: 13; size: once; V: TRBV10-3; DNA: TGTGCCATCAGCACAGGGGAAGACTACGAGCAGTACTTC; CDR3: CAISTGEDYEQYF
D: NA; J: TRBJ2-3; length: 14; size: NA; V: TRBV6-2/TRBV6-3; DNA: TGTGCCAGCAGTCAGGGGTCGGCGACAGATACGCAGTATTTT; CDR3: CASSQGSATDTQYF
D: NA; J: TRBJ2-7; length: 14; size: NA; V: TRBV5-8; DNA: TGTGCCAGCAGCTTGGTGGTCGGTTCCTACGAGCAGTACTTC; CDR3: CASSLVVGSYEQYF
D: NA; J: TRBJ1-1; length: 12; size: NA; V: TRBV24-1; DNA: TGTGCCACAACAGGCCCGTGGGGTGAAGCTTTCTTT; CDR3: CATTGPWGEAFF
D: NA; J: TRBJ1-2; length: 17; size: NA; V: TRBV21-1; DNA: TGTGCCAGCACCCTGAGGGGACAGGGGGTGAGGGACTATGGCTACACCTTC; CDR3: CASTLRGQGVRDYGYTF
D: TRBD1; J: TRBJ2-7; length: 14; size: once; V: TRBV19; DNA: TGTGCCAGTAGTATAGATTGGACAGGTTCCTCACCGTACTTC; CDR3: CASSIDWTGSSPYF
D: NA; J: TRBJ2-1; length: 11; size: NA; V: TRBV10-3; DNA: TGTGCCATCCACAACGGGAATGAGCAGTTCTTC; CDR3: CAIHNGNEQFF
D: TRBD1; J: TRBJ2-7; length: 16; size: NA; V: TRBV24-1; DNA: TGTGCCACCAGTGATTTTGTACGGACAGGACATTACGAGCAGTACTTC; CDR3: CATSDFVRTGHYEQYF
D: NA; J: TRBJ1-2; length: 14; size: once; V: TRBV7-9; DNA: TGTGCCAGCAGCATGCTTGAGCGACCTTATGGCTACACCTTC; CDR3: CASSMLERPYGYTF
D: TRBD1; J: TRBJ1-2; length: 16; size: NA; V: TRBV14; DNA: TGTGCCAGCAGTTTTGGGGGGAGGACAGGGCGAGATGGCTACACCTTC; CDR3: CASSFGGRTGRDGYTF
D: TRBD1; J: TRBJ2-7; length: 15; size: NA; V: TRBV5-4; DNA: TGTGCCAGCAGCTTGGATGGGACAGGAGCCTACGAGCAGTACTTC; CDR3: CASSLDGTGAYEQYF
D: TRBD1; J: TRBJ2-1; length: 17; size: NA; V: TRBV7-9; DNA: TGTGCCAGCAGCTTTGCCGCTCGGACAGGGCACTACAATGAGCAGTTCTTC; CDR3: CASSFAARTGHYNEQFF
D: NA; J: TRBJ2-2; length: 14; size: once; V: TRBV9; DNA: TGTGCCAGCAGCGTCGCCGGGGACACCGGGGAGCTGTTTTTT; CDR3: CASSVAGDTGELFF
D: TRBD1; J: TRBJ1-6; length: 15; size: NA; V: TRBV7-2; DNA: TGTGCCAGCAGCTTGGGGACAGGGGTAAATTCACCCCTCCACTTT; CDR3: CASSLGTGVNSPLHF
D: NA; J: TRBJ1-6; length: 15; size: NA; V: TRBV5-5; DNA: TGTGCCAGCAGCGTTGGCCGACAGGCGATTTCACCCCTCCACTTT; CDR3: CASSVGRQAISPLHF
D: TRBD1; J: TRBJ1-1; length: 12; size: NA; V: TRBV7-2; DNA: TGTGCCAGCAGCCTGACAGGGTGGGGAGCTTTCTTT; CDR3: CASSLTGWGAFF
D: TRBD1; J: TRBJ2-7; length: 14; size: few; V: TRBV18; DNA: TGTGCCAGCTCACTGGGACAGGGGGGTTACGAGCAGTACTTC; CDR3: CASSLGQGGYEQYF
D: TRBD2; J: TRBJ2-3; length: 14; size: once; V: TRBV18; DNA: TGTGCCAGCTCAGAGGGACTAGCCGTAGGTACGCAGTATTTT; CDR3: CASSEGLAVGTQYF
D: TRBD1; J: TRBJ2-7; length: 19; size: NA; V: TRBV6-7; DNA: TGTGCCAGCACCGAGTCGGGGACAGGCCTTCTTCAGTGTAGCTACGAGCAGTACTTC; CDR3: CASTESGTGLLQCSYEQYF
D: NA; J: TRBJ2-7; length: 12; size: NA; V: TRBV21-1; DNA: TGTGCCAGCAGCGAACCAGACTACGAGCAGTACTTC; CDR3: CASSEPDYEQYF
D: TRBD1; J: TRBJ1-6; length: 16; size: NA; V: TRBV25-1; DNA: TGTGCCAGCAGTGCCCAAGGCGACAGGGTGGTTGCACCCCTCCACTTT; CDR3: CASSAQGDRVVAPLHF
D: NA; J: TRBJ2-3; length: 13; size: NA; V: TRBV12-3/TRBV12-4; DNA: TGTGCCAGCAGTTTAGTGGCCACAGATACGCAGTATTTT; CDR3: CASSLVATDTQYF
D: NA; J: TRBJ1-1; length: 13; size: NA; V: TRBV19; DNA: TGTGCCAGTAGTATTGCCCCGGGGGCTGAAGCTTTCTTT; CDR3: CASSIAPGAEAFF
D: TRBD1; J: TRBJ2-5; length: 16; size: NA; V: TRBV7-8; DNA: TGTGCCAGCAGCTTCCCGGGACAGGGGAACCAAGAGACCCAGTACTTC; CDR3: CASSFPGQGNQETQYF
D: NA; J: TRBJ2-3; length: 13; size: NA; V: TRBV27; DNA: TGTGCCAGCAGTTTACAGGGGTCAGATACGCAGTATTTT; CDR3: CASSLQGSDTQYF
D: NA; J: TRBJ1-1; length: 19; size: NA; V: TRBV28; DNA: TGTGCCAGCAACCCCCCGTGGCAGGGAAAGGGAAAGGGATACACTGAAGCTTTCTTT; CDR3: CASNPPWQGKGKGYTEAFF
D: TRBD1; J: TRBJ1-1; length: 14; size: NA; V: TRBV13; DNA: TGTGCCAGCAGGGGGGACAGGCTGAGCACTGAAGCTTTCTTT; CDR3: CASRGDRLSTEAFF
D: TRBD1; J: TRBJ1-2; length: 14; size: NA; V: TRBV27; DNA: TGTGCCAGCAGTCCTACCACAGGGGGCGGTGGCTACACCTTC; CDR3: CASSPTTGGGGYTF
D: NA; J: TRBJ1-6; length: 19; size: NA; V: TRBV21-1; DNA: TGTGCCAGCAGCAAAGGGGTGGGCCAGATACACTCCTATAATTCACCCCTCCACTTT; CDR3: CASSKGVGQIHSYNSPLHF
D: TRBD2; J: TRBJ2-1; length: 17; size: NA; V: TRBV13; DNA: TGTGCCAGCAGCTTCCTAACTAGCGGGAGCTCCTACAATGAGCAGTTCTTC; CDR3: CASSFLTSGSSYNEQFF
D: NA; J: TRBJ2-1; length: 15; size: NA; V: TRBV19; DNA: TGTGCCAGTAGTCCAGGGGGGTATGCCTACAATGAGCAGTTCTTC; CDR3: CASSPGGYAYNEQFF
D: TRBD1; J: TRBJ2-7; length: 13; size: NA; V: TRBV12-3/TRBV12-4; DNA: TGTGCCAGCAGTTGGACAGGGAACTACGAGCAGTACTTC; CDR3: CASSWTGNYEQYF
D: TRBD1; J: TRBJ1-2; length: 15; size: NA; V: TRBV4-1; DNA: TGCGCCAGCAGCCAAGTTGGGACAGGGGTTCTAGGCTACACCTTC; CDR3: CASSQVGTGVLGYTF
D: TRBD1; J: TRBJ1-1; length: 14; size: NA; V: TRBV30; DNA: TGTGCCTGGACCTCGACAGGGATGAACACTGAAGCTTTCTTT; CDR3: CAWTSTGMNTEAFF
D: NA; J: TRBJ2-3; length: 16; size: NA; V: TRBV5-1; DNA: TGCGCCAGCAGCTCGGGAGTACTAGTCGGCACAGATACGCAGTATTTT; CDR3: CASSSGVLVGTDTQYF
D: NA; J: TRBJ1-1; length: 13; size: once; V: TRBV5-5; DNA: TGTGCCAGCAGCCTCCCGGGGGGCGCTGAAGCTTTCTTT; CDR3: CASSLPGGAEAFF
D: NA; J: TRBJ1-2; length: 15; size: NA; V: TRBV15; DNA: TGTGCCACCAGCAGAGATCGAGGGCCGGCGGGTGGCTACACCTTC; CDR3: CATSRDRGPAGGYTF
D: NA; J: TRBJ1-2; length: 13; size: NA; V: TRBV5-8; DNA: TGTGCCAGCAGGATTCAGGCGTCGCAAGGCTACACCTTC; CDR3: CASRIQASQGYTF
D: NA; J: TRBJ2-7; length: 13; size: once; V: TRBV6-5; DNA: TGTGCCAGCAGGCCAGGGGGGCTCTACGAGCAGTACTTC; CDR3: CASRPGGLYEQYF
D: TRBD1; J: TRBJ2-7; length: 15; size: NA; V: TRBV28; DNA: TGTGCCAGCAGTATTACAGGGGGCGCCGCCTACGAGCAGTACTTC; CDR3: CASSITGGAAYEQYF
D: TRBD1; J: TRBJ1-2; length: 16; size: NA; V: TRBV7-9; DNA: TGTGCCAGCAGCTCACCAGCAAGATACAGGGGACGGGGCTACACCTTC; CDR3: CASSSPARYRGRGYTF